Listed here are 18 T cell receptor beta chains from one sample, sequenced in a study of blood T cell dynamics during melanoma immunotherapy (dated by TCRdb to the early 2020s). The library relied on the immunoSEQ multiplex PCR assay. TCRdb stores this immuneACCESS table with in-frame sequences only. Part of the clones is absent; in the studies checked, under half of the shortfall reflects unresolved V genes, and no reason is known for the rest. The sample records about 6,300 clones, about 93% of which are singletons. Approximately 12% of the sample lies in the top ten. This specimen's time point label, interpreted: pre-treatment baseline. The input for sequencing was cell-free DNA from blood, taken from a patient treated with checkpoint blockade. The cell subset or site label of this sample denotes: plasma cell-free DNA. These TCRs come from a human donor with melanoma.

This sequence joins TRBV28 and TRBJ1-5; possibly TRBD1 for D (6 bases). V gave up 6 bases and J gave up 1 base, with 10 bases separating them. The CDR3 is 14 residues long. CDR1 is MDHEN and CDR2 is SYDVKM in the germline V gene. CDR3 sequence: CASSRDRSNQPQHF. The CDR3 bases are TGTGCCAGCAGCCGAGACAGGAGCAATCAGCCCCAGCATTTT. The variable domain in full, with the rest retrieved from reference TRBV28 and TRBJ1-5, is DVKVTQSSRYLVKRTGEKVFLECVQDMDHENMFWYRQDPGLGLRLIYFSYDVKMKEKGDIPEGYSVSREKKERFSLILESASTNQTSMYLCASSRDRSNQPQHFGDGTRLSIL.

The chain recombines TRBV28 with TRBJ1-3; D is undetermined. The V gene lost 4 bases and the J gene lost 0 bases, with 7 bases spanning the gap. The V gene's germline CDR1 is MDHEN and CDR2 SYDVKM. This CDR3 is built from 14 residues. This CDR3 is CASSSPDSGNTIYF. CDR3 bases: TGTGCCAGCAGTTCTCCCGACTCTGGAAACACCATATATTTT.

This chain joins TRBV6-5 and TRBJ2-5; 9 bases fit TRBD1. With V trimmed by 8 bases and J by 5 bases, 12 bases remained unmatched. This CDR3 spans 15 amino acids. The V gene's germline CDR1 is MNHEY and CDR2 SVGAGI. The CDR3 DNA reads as TGTGCCAGCCAGGGCATGGACAGGGGCGAGGAGACCCAGTACTTC. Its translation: CASQGMDRGEETQYF.

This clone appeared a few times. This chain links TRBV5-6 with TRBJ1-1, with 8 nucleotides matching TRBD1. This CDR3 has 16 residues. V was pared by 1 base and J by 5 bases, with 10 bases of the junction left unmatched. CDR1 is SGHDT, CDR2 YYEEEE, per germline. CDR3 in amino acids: CASSLYQGAVGTEAFF. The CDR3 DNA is TGTGCCAGCAGCTTGTACCAGGGGGCTGTAGGGACTGAAGCTTTCTTT.

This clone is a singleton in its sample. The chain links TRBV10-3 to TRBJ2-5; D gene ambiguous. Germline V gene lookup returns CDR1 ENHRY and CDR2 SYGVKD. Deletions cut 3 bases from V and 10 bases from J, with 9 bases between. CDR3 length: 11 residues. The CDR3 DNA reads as TGTGCCATCAGTGACGTAGGCGACCAGTACTTC. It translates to CAISDVGDQYF.

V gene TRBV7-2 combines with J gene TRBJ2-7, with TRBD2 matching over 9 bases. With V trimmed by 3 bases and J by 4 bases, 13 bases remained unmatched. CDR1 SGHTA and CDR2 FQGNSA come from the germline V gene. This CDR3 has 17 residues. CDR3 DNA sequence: TGTGCCAGCAGCTTTTCCTCGTCTGGCGCGGGAGGGTACGAGCAGTACTTC. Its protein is CASSFSSSGAGGYEQYF. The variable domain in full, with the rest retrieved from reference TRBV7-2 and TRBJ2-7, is GAGVSQSPSNKVTEKGKDVELRCDPISGHTALYWYRQSLGQGLEFLIYFQGNSAPDKSGLPSDRFSAERTGGSVSTLTIQRTQQEDSAVYLCASSFSSSGAGGYEQYFGPGTRLTVT.

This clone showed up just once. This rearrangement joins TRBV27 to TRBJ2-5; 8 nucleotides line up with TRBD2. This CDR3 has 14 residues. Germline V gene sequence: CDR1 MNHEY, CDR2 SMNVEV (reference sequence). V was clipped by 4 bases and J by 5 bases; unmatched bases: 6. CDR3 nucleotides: TGTGCCAGCAGTTCAGGGACGGGGGGGGAGACCCAGTACTTC. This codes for CASSSGTGGETQYF.

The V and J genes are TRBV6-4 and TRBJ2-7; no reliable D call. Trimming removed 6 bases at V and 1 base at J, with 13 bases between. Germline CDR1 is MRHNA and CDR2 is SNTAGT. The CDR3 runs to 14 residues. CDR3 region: CASSRPGLSYEQYF. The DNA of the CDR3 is TGTGCCAGCAGCCGGCCTGGATTATCCTACGAGCAGTACTTC.

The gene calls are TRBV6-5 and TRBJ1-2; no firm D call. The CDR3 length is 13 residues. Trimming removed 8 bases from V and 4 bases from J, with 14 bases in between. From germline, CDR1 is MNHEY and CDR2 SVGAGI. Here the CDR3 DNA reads TGTGCCAGCGGACCTACAGTTATCTATGGCTACACCTTC. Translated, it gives CASGPTVIYGYTF.

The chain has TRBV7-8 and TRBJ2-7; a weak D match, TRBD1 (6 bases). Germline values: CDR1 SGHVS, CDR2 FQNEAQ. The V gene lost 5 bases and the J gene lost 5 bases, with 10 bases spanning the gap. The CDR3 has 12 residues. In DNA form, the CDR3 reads TGTGCCAGCAGCGGGTACAGGGACGAGCAGTACTTC. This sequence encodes CASSGYRDEQYF. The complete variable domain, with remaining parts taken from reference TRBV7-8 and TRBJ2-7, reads GAGVSQSPRYKVAKRGQDVALRCDPISGHVSLFWYQQALGQGPEFLTYFQNEAQLDKSGLPSDRFFAERPEGSVSTLKIQRTQQEDSAVYLCASSGYRDEQYFGPGTRLTVT.

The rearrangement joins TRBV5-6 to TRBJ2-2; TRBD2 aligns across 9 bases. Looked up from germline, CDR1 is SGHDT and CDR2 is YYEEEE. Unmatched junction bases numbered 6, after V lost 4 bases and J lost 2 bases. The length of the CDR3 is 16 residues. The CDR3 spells CASSLRLAVNTGELFF. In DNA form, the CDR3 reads TGTGCCAGCAGCCTACGACTAGCGGTCAACACCGGGGAGCTGTTTTTT.

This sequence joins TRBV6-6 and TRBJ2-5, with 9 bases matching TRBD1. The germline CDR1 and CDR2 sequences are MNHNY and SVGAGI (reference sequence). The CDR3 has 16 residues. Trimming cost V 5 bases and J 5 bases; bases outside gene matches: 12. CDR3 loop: CASSHEAGTGWETQYF. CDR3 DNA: TGTGCCAGCAGTCACGAAGCCGGGACAGGGTGGGAGACCCAGTACTTC.

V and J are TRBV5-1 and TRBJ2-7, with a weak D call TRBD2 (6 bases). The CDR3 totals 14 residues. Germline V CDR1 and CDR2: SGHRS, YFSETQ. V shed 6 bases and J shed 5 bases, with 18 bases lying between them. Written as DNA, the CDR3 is TGCGCCAGCACCCCAAGGAGGGGAGTTGACGAGCAGTACTTC. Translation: CASTPRRGVDEQYF.

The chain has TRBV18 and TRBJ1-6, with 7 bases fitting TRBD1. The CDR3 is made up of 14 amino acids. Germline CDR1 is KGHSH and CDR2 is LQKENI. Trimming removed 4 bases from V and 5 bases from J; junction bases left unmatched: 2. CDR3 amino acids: CASSLGQNNSPLHF. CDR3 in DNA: TGTGCCAGCTCACTGGGACAGAATAATTCACCCCTCCACTTT.

The CDR3 reads CASSLVTGTTSGNTIYF. The DNA for the CDR3 is TGTGCCAGCAGCTTGGTAACCGGGACAACTAGTGGAAACACCATATATTTT. This chain connects TRBV5-8 to TRBJ1-3; D may be TRBD1 (6 bases). The V end was cut by 0 bases, the J end by 3 bases, with 16 bases between. CDR3 length: 17 amino acids. The germline CDR1 and CDR2 sequences are SGHTS and YDEGEE. The entire variable domain, with the rest obtained from reference TRBV5-8 and TRBJ1-3, is as follows: EAGVTQSPTHLIKTRGQQATLRCSPISGHTSVYWYQQALGLGLQFLLWYDEGEERNRGNFPPRFSGRQFPNYSSELNVNALELEDSALYLCASSLVTGTTSGNTIYFGEGSWLTVV.

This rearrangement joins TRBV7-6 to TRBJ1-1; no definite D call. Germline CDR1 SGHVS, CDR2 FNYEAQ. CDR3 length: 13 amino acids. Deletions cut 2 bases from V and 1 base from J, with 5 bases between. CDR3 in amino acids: CASSLQENTEAFF. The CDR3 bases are TGTGCCAGCAGCTTACAGGAGAACACTGAAGCTTTCTTT.

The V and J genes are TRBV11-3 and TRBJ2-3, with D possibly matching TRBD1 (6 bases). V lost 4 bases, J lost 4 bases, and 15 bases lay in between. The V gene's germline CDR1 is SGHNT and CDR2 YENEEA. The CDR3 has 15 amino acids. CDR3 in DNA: TGTGCCAGCAGCTCCCGGGACACCGGGGCAGATACGCAGTATTTT. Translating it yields CASSSRDTGADTQYF. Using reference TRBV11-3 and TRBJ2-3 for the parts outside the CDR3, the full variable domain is EAGVVQSPRYKIIEKKQPVAFWCNPISGHNTLYWYLQNLGQGPELLIRYENEEAVDDSQLPKDRFSAERLKGVDSTLKIQPAELGDSAVYLCASSSRDTGADTQYFGPGTRLTVL.

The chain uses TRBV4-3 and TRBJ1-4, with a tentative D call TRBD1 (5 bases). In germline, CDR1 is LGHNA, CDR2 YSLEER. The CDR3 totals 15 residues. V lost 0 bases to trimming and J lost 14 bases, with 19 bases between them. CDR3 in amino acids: CASSQDLPSRGRLFF. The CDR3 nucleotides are TGCGCCAGCAGCCAAGATCTCCCTTCACGGGGGAGGCTGTTTTTT.